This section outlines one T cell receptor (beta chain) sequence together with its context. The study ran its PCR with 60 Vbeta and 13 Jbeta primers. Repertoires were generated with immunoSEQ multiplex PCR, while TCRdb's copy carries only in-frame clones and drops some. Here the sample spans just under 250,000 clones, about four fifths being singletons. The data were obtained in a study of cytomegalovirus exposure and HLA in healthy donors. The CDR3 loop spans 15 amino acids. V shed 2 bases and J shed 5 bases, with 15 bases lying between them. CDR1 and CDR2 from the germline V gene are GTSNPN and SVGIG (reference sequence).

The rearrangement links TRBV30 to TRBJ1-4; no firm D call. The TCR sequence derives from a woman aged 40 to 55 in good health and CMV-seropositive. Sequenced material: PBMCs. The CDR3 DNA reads TGTGCCTGGAGTCCAAGCATGGGCCAGAATGAAAAACTGTTTTTT. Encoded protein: CAWSPSMGQNEKLFF.